Each of the 17 T cell receptor beta chains below was sequenced from the same sample in a study of a mutant IDH1 vaccine in newly diagnosed glioma. Documented time point: week 47, end of study. With topical imiquimod, each dose of the vaccine consisted of 300 ug of mutant IDH1 20-mer peptide. Clones were sequenced by immunoSEQ multiplex PCR, and TCRdb holds only the in-frame ones, with some missing. This sample has some 87,000 clones, with 80% to 90% found just once. These TCRs' antigens remain unknown. The source was PBMCs, collected from a glioma patient whose treatment included an IDH1 peptide vaccine. These receptors were collected from a man aged 35-49 years with glioma.

This chain links TRBV5-1 with TRBJ2-7; tentatively, D is TRBD1 (5 bases). The germline V and J ends were trimmed by 3 bases and 0 bases, with 7 bases remaining between them. Germline V lookup: CDR1 SGHRS, CDR2 YFSETQ. The CDR3 covers 13 residues. The CDR3: CASSSRASYEQYF. In DNA, the CDR3 is TGCGCCAGCAGCTCCAGGGCCTCCTACGAGCAGTACTTC.

The CDR3 is CASSIRGTEAFF. CDR3 sequence (DNA): TGTGCCAGTAGTATAAGGGGGACTGAAGCTTTCTTT. This chain links TRBV19 with TRBJ1-1; the D gene is possibly TRBD1 (6 bases). This CDR3 spans 12 amino acids. CDR1 and CDR2 from the germline V gene are LNHDA and SQIVND (reference sequence). Trimming removed 2 bases at V and 5 bases at J, with 6 bases between.

This chain connects TRBV4-2 to TRBJ2-1; 11 bases agree with TRBD2. The trim removed 4 bases at V and 5 bases at J, leaving 13 bases unmatched. Germline assignment: CDR1 LGHNA and CDR2 YNFKEQ. The CDR3 totals 18 residues. CDR3 DNA sequence: TGTGCCAGCAGCCCGTATGTAGCGGGAGGGTCGAATCACAATGAGCAGTTCTTC. This encodes CASSPYVAGGSNHNEQFF.

The V and J genes are TRBV2 and TRBJ1-1, with 8 bases aligning to TRBD1. The CDR3 contains 15 residues. J lost 1 base, V lost 6 bases, and 7 bases had no gene match. From germline, CDR1 is SNHLY and CDR2 FYNNEI. CDR3 sequence (DNA): TGTGCCAGCAGATACGGACAGGGAAAGAACACTGAAGCTTTCTTT. It encodes CASRYGQGKNTEAFF.

This clone was recorded a few times. V usage is TRBV30 and J usage is TRBJ2-7; D possibly uses TRBD1 or TRBD2 (5 bases each). V dropped 4 bases and J dropped 7 bases, with 23 bases sitting between them. The CDR3 is 15 amino acids. Germline V lookup: CDR1 GTSNPN, CDR2 SVGIG (reference sequence). The CDR3, as DNA: TGTGCCTGGACCGGAATGGGACGGCATCCGGATGAGCAGTACTTC. Translated, it gives CAWTGMGRHPDEQYF. The whole variable domain, filled in from reference TRBV30 and TRBJ2-7, reads SQTIHQWPATLVQPVGSPLSLECTVEGTSNPNLYWYRQAAGRGLQLLFYSVGIGQISSEVPQNLSASRPQDRQFILSSKKLLLSDSGFYLCAWTGMGRHPDEQYFGPGTRLTVT.

The V call is TRBV7-9, the J call TRBJ2-1; 11 bases match TRBD2. With 5 bases clipped from V and 0 bases from J, the junction kept 6 bases outside the gene matches. The CDR3 loop spans 17 amino acids. The germline V gene encodes CDR1 SEHNR and CDR2 FQNEAQ (reference sequence). CDR3 protein: CASSARLAGRSYNEQFF. DNA of the CDR3: TGTGCCAGCAGCGCTCGACTAGCGGGGCGCTCCTACAATGAGCAGTTCTTC.

This clone was seen only a few times. The chain combines TRBV2 with TRBJ2-3; D may be TRBD2 (5 bases). Trimming left V 8 bases short and J 1 base short, with 16 bases between. From germline, CDR1 is SNHLY and CDR2 FYNNEI. CDR3 length equals 15 residues. CDR3 sequence: CASGPLQAGTDTQYF. The CDR3 DNA follows: TGTGCCAGCGGTCCCCTTCAAGCGGGCACAGATACGCAGTATTTT.

The chain recombines TRBV21-1 with TRBJ2-5. TRBV21-1 is deemed a pseudogene. The CDR3 extends over 14 amino acids. CDR3 in amino acids: CASSRSDPQETQYF. CDR3 in DNA: TGTGCCAGCAGCCGTTCGGATCCCCAAGAGACCCAGTACTTC.

This sequence joins TRBV5-4 and TRBJ2-1; D call uncertain. Germline assignment: CDR1 SGHNT and CDR2 YYREEE (reference sequence). CDR3 length: 13 amino acids. V gave up 4 bases and J gave up 5 bases, with 10 bases separating them. CDR3 nucleotides: TGTGCCAGCAGCCGGCCTCCGGACAATGAGCAGTTCTTC. Translation gives CASSRPPDNEQFF.

V is TRBV28 and J is TRBJ2-7; D tentatively reads TRBD1 or TRBD2 (5 bases each). The CDR3 loop spans 16 amino acids. Per the germline V gene, CDR1 is MDHEN and CDR2 is SYDVKM. V was shortened by 5 bases and J by 1 base, with 18 bases between the two germline ends. The CDR3 DNA reads as TGTGCCAGCAGTCCCACGGGGCGAGGTCAATCCTACGAGCAGTACTTC. It translates to CASSPTGRGQSYEQYF.

This clone was observed a handful of times. This sequence joins TRBV28 and TRBJ2-2, with 9 bases identical to TRBD1. V was clipped by 5 bases and J by 5 bases; unmatched bases: 9. This CDR3 has 16 residues. CDR1 and CDR2 (germline): MDHEN, SYDVKM. The chain's CDR3 is CASSVLGTGRTGELFF. CDR3 nucleotide sequence: TGTGCCAGCAGTGTCCTCGGGACAGGGCGGACCGGGGAGCTGTTTTTT.

This chain connects TRBV6-5 to TRBJ2-5, with 8 bases fitting TRBD2. This CDR3 comprises 15 residues. Germline values: CDR1 MNHEY, CDR2 SVGAGI. V shed 6 bases, J shed 0 bases, and the junction held 6 bases outside the gene matches. CDR3 amino acids: CASSSLSGNQETQYF. DNA for the CDR3: TGTGCCAGCAGCTCACTTAGCGGGAACCAAGAGACCCAGTACTTC.

This sequence joins TRBV28 and TRBJ2-3; possible D gene TRBD1, 7 bases. Germline CDR1 and CDR2: MDHEN and SYDVKM. The CDR3 has 13 residues. Trimming pared 6 bases from V and 5 bases from J, leaving 12 bases between. CDR3 amino acids: CASSRGVQDTQYF. CDR3 nucleotides: TGTGCCAGCAGCAGGGGGGTCCAAGATACGCAGTATTTT.

The V and J genes are TRBV4-1 and TRBJ2-7, with D unresolved. This CDR3 has 17 residues. The germline V and J ends were trimmed by 1 base and 3 bases, with 19 bases remaining between them. CDR1 is MGHRA and CDR2 is YSYEKL in the germline V gene. CDR3 nucleotide sequence: TGCGCCAGCAGCCAAGTCCGAGCGTCGAAAACCCACTACGAGCAGTACTTC. The encoded protein is CASSQVRASKTHYEQYF.

The chain uses TRBV9 and TRBJ2-7; D uncertain. The CDR3 consists of 14 residues. CDR1 and CDR2 (germline): SGDLS, YYNGEE. V was clipped by 3 bases and J by 4 bases, with 14 bases between them. The CDR3 spells CASSARLWGYEQYF. In DNA, the CDR3 is TGTGCCAGCAGCGCTCGCTTGTGGGGATACGAGCAGTACTTC.

This clone was observed a single time. The chain is built from TRBV6-1 and TRBJ2-4; no firm D call. V shed 1 base and J shed 9 bases, with 13 bases lying between them. The CDR3 has 14 residues. Germline assignment: CDR1 MNHNS and CDR2 SASEGT. CDR3 DNA sequence: TGTGCCAGCAGTGAAGACCCACCTAGGAGCATTCAGTACTTC. It encodes CASSEDPPRSIQYF.

The genes are TRBV21-1 and TRBJ1-3; TRBD1, the D gene given by the table, was not confirmed from the DNA. TRBV21-1 is an annotated pseudogene. The CDR3 extends over 14 amino acids. The CDR3 DNA reads TGTGCCAGCAGCCAGACAGGGTATATAAACACCATATATTTT. It encodes CASSQTGYINTIYF.